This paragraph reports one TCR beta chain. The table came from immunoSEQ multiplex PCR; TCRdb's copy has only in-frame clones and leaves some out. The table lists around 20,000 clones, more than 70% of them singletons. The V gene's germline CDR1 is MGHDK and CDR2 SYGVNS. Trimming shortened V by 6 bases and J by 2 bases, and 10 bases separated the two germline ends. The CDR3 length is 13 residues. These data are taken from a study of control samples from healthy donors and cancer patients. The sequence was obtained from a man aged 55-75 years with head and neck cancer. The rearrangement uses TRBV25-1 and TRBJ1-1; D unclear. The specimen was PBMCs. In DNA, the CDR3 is TGTGCCAGCAGGCTTCAGGACAACACTGAAGCTTTCTTT. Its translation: CASRLQDNTEAFF.